These T cell receptor beta chains were read from a single sample in a study of siplizumab effects on memory and regulatory T cells. TCRdb's table, derived via immunoSEQ multiplex PCR, lists solely in-frame clones and lacks some. The top ten clones hold roughly 17% of a sample with 50,000 to 55,000 clones, over 90% of them seen once. Sequencing used CD8+ T cells sorted from blood. The receptors were gathered from a human donor in good health. Both conserved end residues are part of each CDR3.

V,J,CDR3
TRBV4-1,TRBJ1-2,CASSQGGSGYTF
TRBV6-4,TRBJ2-6,CASSDSGSGANVLTF
TRBV5-1,TRBJ1-1,CASSLRVRGTEAFF
TRBV7-9,TRBJ2-7,CASSSQGGRFGEQYF
TRBV11-2,TRBJ2-5,CASSLGGDGVQETQYF
TRBV5-1,TRBJ2-7,CASSLEDRPYEQYF
TRBV2,TRBJ2-1,CARGPGSRGEQFF
TRBV6-5,TRBJ2-1,CASSYFSGGDNEQFF
TRBV10-3,TRBJ2-1,CAIREGPGLVGNEQFF
TRBV7-9,TRBJ1-3,CASSSIRDSSGNTIYF
TRBV29-1,TRBJ2-2,CSVDRIANTGELFF
TRBV5-6,TRBJ1-4,CASSSDLNRVGEKLFF
TRBV7-8,TRBJ1-1,CASSLASGTEAFF
TRBV27,TRBJ1-5,CASSHMPRDTNQPQHF
TRBV5-1,TRBJ2-1,CASSGSNYNEQFF
TRBV27,TRBJ2-7,CASRTLAGKSYEQYF
TRBV28,TRBJ1-2,CASSFNYGYTF
TRBV7-8,TRBJ2-7,CASSLEFGSNPYEQYF
TRBV18,TRBJ2-5,CASRPGIGIQETQYF
TRBV15,TRBJ2-4,CATSRSGGTNIQYF
TRBV9,TRBJ2-2,CASSVGTEDTGELFF
TRBV14,TRBJ1-2,CASSQEGAGAFCGYTF
TRBV5-4,TRBJ1-2,CASSFITGENYGYTF
TRBV28,TRBJ2-6,CASSPGLTTGANVLTF
TRBV6-5,TRBJ2-5,CASGPAGVGETQYF
TRBV10-3,TRBJ2-5,CAISGGSWEGPEETQYF
TRBV13,TRBJ1-1,CASSLGPQGRTEAFF
TRBV19,TRBJ2-7,CASMGGPDEQYF
TRBV5-1,TRBJ2-7,CAINRLNEQYF
TRBV2,TRBJ2-7,CASGASGKLEQYF
TRBV28,TRBJ2-7,CASGTPSDEQYF
TRBV7-6,TRBJ2-1,CASSLGQGRSSYNEQFF
TRBV7-9,TRBJ2-1,CASSFDPNGGFF
TRBV10-3,TRBJ2-7,CAIRDGQGYEQYF
TRBV11-2,TRBJ1-3,CASSLRPPGPGNTIYF
TRBV11-2,TRBJ1-1,CASSLASGTEAFF
TRBV7-9,TRBJ2-3,CASSLAVVWDTQYF
TRBV2,TRBJ1-5,CASSELEAAQPQHF
TRBV4-1,TRBJ2-6,CASSPRTASGANVLTF
TRBV14,TRBJ2-5,CASSQVRVAGVEETQYF
TRBV27,TRBJ2-7,CASSFWTSGYEQYF
TRBV7-9,TRBJ2-1,CASSLDWTSGRETQFF
TRBV28,TRBJ1-1,CASIDRSMNTEAFF
TRBV5-4,TRBJ2-4,CASSQPITGQGFDIQYF
TRBV21-1,TRBJ2-7,CASSKVGDRGLYEQYF
TRBV29-1,TRBJ2-7,CSARGGSAYEQYF
TRBV6-1,TRBJ1-6,CASRTANSYNSPLHF
TRBV5-1,TRBJ2-3,CASSLAFPGLAGPDTDTQYF
TRBV29-1,TRBJ2-1,CSVEDGRGRAFF
TRBV11-2,TRBJ1-1,CASSLIQREAFF
TRBV27,TRBJ2-1,CASRSRSSYNEQFF
TRBV7-6,TRBJ2-7,CASSLAGEQYF
TRBV5-6,TRBJ2-7,CASSPGTGIYEQYF
TRBV11-2,TRBJ2-1,CASSPLGGSYNEQFF